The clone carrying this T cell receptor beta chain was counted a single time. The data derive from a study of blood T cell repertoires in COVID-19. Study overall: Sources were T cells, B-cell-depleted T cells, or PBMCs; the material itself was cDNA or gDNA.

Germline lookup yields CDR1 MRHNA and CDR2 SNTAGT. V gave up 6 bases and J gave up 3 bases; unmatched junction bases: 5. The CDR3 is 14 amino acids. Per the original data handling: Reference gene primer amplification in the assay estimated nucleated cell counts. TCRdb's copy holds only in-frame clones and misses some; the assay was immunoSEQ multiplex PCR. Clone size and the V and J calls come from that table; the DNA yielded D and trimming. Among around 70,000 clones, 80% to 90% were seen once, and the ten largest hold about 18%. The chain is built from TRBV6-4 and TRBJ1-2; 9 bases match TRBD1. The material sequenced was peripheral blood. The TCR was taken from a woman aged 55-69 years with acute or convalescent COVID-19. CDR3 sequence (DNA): TGTGCCAGCAGACCCGGACAGGGGTACTATGGCTACACCTTC. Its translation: CASRPGQGYYGYTF.